This entry describes one TCR beta chain. The antigen is undetermined. The treatment denotes: roughly 19 received Ad26.COV2.S at low or high dose, single or two shots; about 5 received placebo; per-sample allocation not given. At day 63 after the first vaccine or placebo injection, samples were drawn. Participants' vaccine, an Ad26 vector, delivered Wuhan-strain SARS-CoV-2 spike. These data belong to a study of Ad26.COV2.S vaccination and SARS-CoV-2 variants. Study-wide findings and caveats: Vaccine recipients showed a spike-specific TCR breadth that was higher than in placebo recipients. Total T cell responses may have been underestimated by the TCR breadth and depth analyses.

Sequencing was performed with immunoSEQ multiplex PCR; in TCRdb, only in-frame clones are kept and a portion is missing. The sample records around 400,000 clones, roughly 90% being singletons. CDR3 length equals 14 residues. The germline V gene has CDR1 SGHAT and CDR2 FQNNGV. V was clipped by 1 base and J by 3 bases, with 10 bases between them. This sequence originates from a person aged 18-65 years who received the Ad26.COV2.S COVID-19 vaccine or a placebo. The source material was peripheral blood, sampled in a trial of Ad26.COV2.S vaccine versus placebo. The V and J genes are TRBV11-2 and TRBJ2-7; no firm D call. CDR3 loop: CASSLGPRNYEQYF. In nucleotides, the CDR3 is TGTGCCAGCAGCTTAGGCCCTAGGAACTACGAGCAGTACTTC.